Included here is one T cell receptor (beta chain) sequence, with context. Antigen specificity is unknown. A much larger clone lies a single base off, so this may be a read error. Flow cytometry had shown expanded CD8+CD57+ cells in the patients chosen for sequencing. V lost 10 bases, J lost 1 base, and 19 bases lay in between. Germline V gene lookup returns CDR1 ENHRY and CDR2 SYGVKD. This CDR3 region has 15 residues. Genomic DNA, the template, was used for profiling of the TCR beta VDJ and CDR3. TCRdb called the reads again in MiXCR, with one record for every CDR3 protein. In the table there are hundreds of thousands of distinct CDR3 sequences, under 60% of which are singletons. The data belong to a study of CD8+CD57+ T cells in acquired aplastic anemia. Findings and limits, study-wide: Statistical testing detected no significant gap in CD8+ Simpson's diversity between patients and controls.

This sequence originates from a human donor with aplastic anemia. The specimen was sorted CD4+, CD8+, or CD8+CD57+ T cells (not recorded which) from PBMCs. J is TRBJ1-2 and V is TRBV10-3; TRBD1 is a possible D gene (5 bases). The CDR3 here is CATSPRGDVNYGYTF. The CDR3 coding sequence is TGTGCCACCTCCCCGAGAGGGGATGTTAACTATGGCTACACCTTC.